The 6 T cell receptor beta chains reported below all come from one sample, sequenced in a study of shared clonotypes between healthy human individuals (dated by TCRdb to 2018 to 2021). The library was prepared using the immunoSEQ multiplex PCR assay. TCRdb took over this immuneACCESS table, retaining in-frame rearrangements with V and J assigned. Such tables are incomplete; in checked studies, under half of the missing clones stem from an unresolved V gene, and the remainder is unexplained. The sample has a few million clones on record, roughly 93% of them singletons. The top ten clonotypes cover 0.39% of the sample. The sequenced sample consisted of naive CD4+ T cells from PBMCs. The sample's cell subset or site label, decoded: CD45RA+ positively selected. These receptors all stem from a man in his late teens or twenties in good health. Some clones in this sample may be carry-over from other donors' samples.

This chain joins TRBV27 and TRBJ1-5; D is perhaps TRBD1 (5 bases). CDR1 and CDR2 (germline): MNHEY, SMNVEV (reference sequence). The CDR3 length is 17 residues. V was cut by 3 bases and J by 0 bases, with 15 bases left in between. The CDR3 reads CASSFWGGPYSNQPQHF. For the CDR3, the DNA is TGTGCCAGCAGTTTCTGGGGGGGACCTTATAGCAATCAGCCCCAGCATTTT.

The chain links TRBV15 to TRBJ2-7; D call uncertain. Germline-derived CDR1 and CDR2 are LNHNV and YYDKDF (reference sequence). Trimming stripped 4 bases from V and 3 bases from J, with 13 bases between. The CDR3 extends over 14 amino acids. CDR3 sequence (DNA): TGTGCCACCAGCACCGGTTCGACGGTCTACGAGCAGTACTTC. It is translated as CATSTGSTVYEQYF.

The chain has TRBV19 and TRBJ2-7; D possibly matches TRBD1 or TRBD2 (6 bases each). V was pared by 7 bases and J by 3 bases, with 7 bases between. CDR1 is LNHDA and CDR2 is SQIVND in the germline V gene (reference sequence). The CDR3 length is 11 residues. The CDR3 loop is CASKGGYEQYF. The CDR3 nucleotides are TGTGCCAGTAAGGGGGGCTACGAGCAGTACTTC.

The V gene is TRBV27, the J gene TRBJ2-7, with D perhaps TRBD2 (5 bases). The CDR3 totals 13 residues. V shed 7 bases and J shed 6 bases, with 16 bases lying between them. Germline V lookup: CDR1 MNHEY, CDR2 SMNVEV (reference sequence). This CDR3 is CASNPSRGPEQYF. The CDR3 bases are TGTGCCAGCAACCCTTCTCGGGGTCCCGAGCAGTACTTC.

V gene TRBV4-3 combines with J gene TRBJ2-2, with 10 bases identical to TRBD1. The CDR3 contains 15 residues. Trimming cost V 4 bases and J 6 bases; bases outside gene matches: 5. Per germline, CDR1 LGHNA and CDR2 YSLEER. The CDR3 loop is CASSRVGQGPGELFF. The CDR3 DNA reads TGCGCCAGCAGCCGAGTGGGACAGGGGCCCGGGGAGCTGTTTTTT.

V gene TRBV5-1 combines with J gene TRBJ2-4, with 8 nucleotides matching TRBD2. Trimming took 1 base from V and 1 from J; bases not matched to a gene: 1. CDR1 and CDR2 from the germline V gene are SGHRS and YFSETQ. There are 15 residues in the CDR3. The DNA of the CDR3 is TGCGCCAGCAGCTTGACTAGCGGCGCCAAAAACATTCAGTACTTC. Translated, it gives CASSLTSGAKNIQYF.